The text below deals with one T cell receptor beta chain. Its antigen is unknown. Per-base quality was not reported, and no clone a single base away is much larger than it. This entry is derived from a study of human thymus T cells (dated by TCRdb to 2019 to 2021). Notes on the research overall: The study used roughly 8 infant thymus samples plus four related peripheral blood samples to characterize TCR alpha and beta repertoires. The infant donors were about 6 to 244 days old, and the cohort included roughly six males and two females. The paper as a whole reports these results and caveats: On average, around 780,000 unique TCRB clonotypes were obtained from thymus samples, compared with about 86,000 from blood samples. Biased V and J gene segment usage appeared to be present in both thymic and peripheral blood repertoires. Highly overlapping thymic TCR repertoires among unrelated individuals were reported in the related research.

The thymus tissue came from surgical resects taken out during corrective cardiac surgery. The donors were immunologically healthy infants in Finland who had open corrective cardiac surgery for congenital heart defects. After being mechanically released from the tissue, thymocytes were kept at -70 degrees C in pellets of about 8.5-32 million cells. A QIAsymphony instrument was used to extract genomic DNA from the frozen cell pellets. The immunoSEQ multiplex PCR assay was used to amplify the TCRB and TCRAD loci from a standardized quantity of quality-controlled genomic DNA. The amplicons covered the V(D)J region and were long enough to include the CDR3 and to identify the V and J genes. The amplicons were sequenced on an Illumina platform via the commercial immunoSEQ service. The original methods were these. Primer bias and sequencing errors were corrected using previously described methods, and TCRAD and TCRB definitions followed the IMGT database. Analysis of the repertoires was done with immunoSEQ Analyzer 3.0 and VDJTools and included basic statistics, V/J segment usage, diversity estimates, rarefaction and pairwise overlap. Diversity was estimated with Chao1, ChaoE, Efron-Thisted, Shannon and inverse Simpson indices, and also on datasets down-sampled to the smallest sample. Repertoire overlap was determined by strict matching of CDR3 nucleotide sequence, V gene and J gene, and Jaccard-based multidimensional scaling clustering was applied. Sourced from immuneACCESS, this table was stored by TCRdb with only in-frame sequences that have V and J called. A share of the clones is absent; for the studies checked, an unresolved V gene accounts for under half, and the remainder has no known explanation. V and J calls and clone size follow that table, whereas D and trimming were derived from the DNA. The sample table contains roughly 86,000 clones; only one count was recorded for roughly 96% of them. Approximately 0.03% of the sample belongs to the ten largest clones.

The sample was thymus tissue. The clonotype was recovered from a boy younger than two with a congenital heart defect but otherwise immunologically healthy.

CDR3 region: CASSLVPAQETQYF. In nucleotides, the sequence is TGTGCCAGCAGCTTAGTTCCGGCCCAAGAGACCCAGTACTTC. The receptor chain draws on TRBV11-2 and TRBJ2-5, with no reliable assignment of the D segment. The trim is 1 base for V and 1 base for J, with a gap of 7 bases between the germline ends. The CDR3 starts with the cysteine, ends with the phenylalanine, and has 14 residues. Only CDR3 DNA remains: 42 bases, in frame from the first base. Via the germline V gene, CDR1 is SGHAT and CDR2 FQNNGV.